This T cell receptor (beta chain) was recovered during a study of T-cell memory formation after mild COVID-19. The overall study: Largely, TCR clusters stayed within a single donor.

TCRdb itself ran the 5' RACE reads through MiXCR, one entry per CDR3 protein. The repertoire consists of over 120,000 distinct CDR3 sequences, with 6% to 7% occurring once and the leading ten covering about 1.9%. This clonotype was recorded many times. The CDR3 totals 11 residues. V was clipped by 3 bases and J by 7 bases, with 8 bases between them. Germline loops: CDR1 SGDLS, CDR2 YYNGEE. Sample: PBMCs or a T cell subset sorted from them (not recorded which). The V gene is TRBV9, the J gene TRBJ2-7; D might be TRBD2 (6 bases). This TCR derives from an adult woman who had mild COVID-19 (a few samples of this study predate the infection). Cell type and time point are not known. The DNA for the CDR3 is TGTGCCAGCAGCGCCGGGGGTGAGCAGTACTTC. This codes for CASSAGGEQYF.